The 9 T cell receptor beta chains reported below all come from one sample, sequenced in a study of shared clonotypes between healthy human individuals. Assay used: immunoSEQ multiplex PCR; TCRdb lists only in-frame clones, some missing. The sample shows 950,000 to 1,300,000 clones, around 75% of them seen only once. The sample was memory CD4+ T cells sorted from blood. The subset is: CD45RA-negative fraction. These receptor sequences come from a man younger than 35 in good health.

This chain connects TRBV6-1 to TRBJ1-1; D is possibly TRBD1 (6 bases). This CDR3 region has 14 residues. V dropped 4 bases and J dropped 4 bases, with 13 bases sitting between them. Germline CDR1 and CDR2: MNHNS and SASEGT. CDR3 nucleotides: TGTGCCAGCAGTGCACTACAGGGAGCCACTGAAGCTTTCTTT. Its protein product is CASSALQGATEAFF.

This clone was seen repeatedly, ten times or more. The rearrangement links TRBV9 to TRBJ1-1; 8 nucleotides line up with TRBD1. V shed 3 bases, J shed 1 base, and the junction held 8 bases outside the gene matches. The CDR3 has 16 amino acids. Germline CDR1 is SGDLS and CDR2 is YYNGEE. The CDR3 reads CASSDRTGLQNTEAFF. The CDR3 nucleotides are TGTGCCAGCAGCGACCGGACAGGGCTTCAGAACACTGAAGCTTTCTTT.

V usage is TRBV4-3 and J usage is TRBJ2-1; perhaps TRBD1 as D (6 bases). V dropped 0 bases and J dropped 11 bases, with 8 bases sitting between them. Per germline, CDR1 LGHNA and CDR2 YSLEER. The CDR3 is 12 residues long. For the CDR3, the DNA is TGCGCCAGCAGCCAAGATAGGGGGAAGCAGTTCTTC. Translated: CASSQDRGKQFF.

Regarding this clone: A far bigger clonotype differs at one base, so this is likely a read error. The DNA of the CDR3 is TGTGCCAGCAGTGAAGTGACCCCAGGGGGCAAAAACATTCAGTACTTC. This encodes CASSEVTPGGKNIQYF. This rearrangement joins TRBV6-1 to TRBJ2-4; 7 bases fit TRBD1. This CDR3 is built from 16 residues. Germline V lookup: CDR1 MNHNS, CDR2 SASEGT. V lost 1 base and J lost 3; bases outside the gene matches: 6.

The chain has TRBV5-4 and TRBJ2-5; D perhaps matches TRBD2 (7 bases). Per germline, CDR1 SGHNT and CDR2 YYREEE (reference sequence). Trimming shortened V by 1 base and J by 5 bases, and 12 bases separated the two germline ends. The CDR3 spans 14 residues. The CDR3 DNA reads TGTGCCAGCAGCTTGATACAGGGAGGGGAGACCCAGTACTTC. Its protein is CASSLIQGGETQYF.

The rearrangement uses TRBV5-1 and TRBJ2-6; D might be TRBD1 (6 bases). Trimming cost V 3 bases and J 0 bases, with 19 bases left between them. This CDR3 comprises 19 residues. Per germline, CDR1 SGHRS and CDR2 YFSETQ. DNA for the CDR3: TGCGCCAGCAGCTGGCCCAAAGGACAGACTTCCTCTGGGGCCAACGTCCTGACTTTC. Amino acids: CASSWPKGQTSSGANVLTF.

Worth noting for this clone: At one end the junction does not follow the germline gene, possibly because of a read error. This sequence joins TRBV7-7 and TRBJ2-3; D is tentatively TRBD1 or TRBD2 (5 bases each). The CDR3 loop spans 15 amino acids. Germline V gene lookup returns CDR1 SSHAT and CDR2 FNYEAQ (reference sequence). CDR3 sequence: CASSRDGSSTDTQYF. The CDR3 DNA is TGTGCTAGCAGCCGGGACGGATCTAGCACAGATACGCAGTATTTT.

The V gene is TRBV5-4, the J gene TRBJ1-2; D not certain. The V end lost 4 bases, the J end lost 5 bases, and 15 bases lay between the germline ends. Germline assignment: CDR1 SGHNT and CDR2 YYREEE (reference sequence). CDR3 length: 14 residues. The CDR3 DNA follows: TGTGCCAGCAGCCCCATGGGCGGACGGTATGGCTACACCTTC. Protein: CASSPMGGRYGYTF.

This clone was observed a few times. V gene TRBV19 combines with J gene TRBJ2-2, with D maybe TRBD2 (5 bases). Germline V gives CDR1 LNHDA, CDR2 SQIVND (reference sequence). The V end was cut by 7 bases, the J end by 7 bases, with 16 bases between. CDR3 length: 14 residues. The CDR3 is CASTPTTLIGELFF. The CDR3 DNA sequence: TGTGCCAGTACCCCGACTACCCTGATCGGGGAGCTGTTTTTT.